One and the same sample provided the 28 T cell receptor beta chains below, sequenced in a study of blood T cell repertoires in COVID-19. Using immunoSEQ multiplex PCR, the repertoire was profiled, and TCRdb retains in-frame clones only, with some absent. The table lists 400,000 or so clones, roughly 90% of them singletons. The sequenced sample was peripheral blood. These receptors came from a woman in her thirties or forties with COVID-19, enrolled during active disease.

The chain joins TRBV7-8 to TRBJ2-3, with 9 bases aligning to TRBD1. The CDR3 extends over 19 amino acids. V shed 5 bases and J 2 bases; nucleotides not matched to a gene: 17. Germline CDR1 is SGHVS and CDR2 is FQNEAQ. The CDR3 bases are TGTGCCAGCAGCGCTAGGCGGGACAGGGATACACTTTTCACAGATACGCAGTATTTT. It specifies CASSARRDRDTLFTDTQYF. Filled out from reference TRBV7-8 and TRBJ2-3, the complete variable domain reads GAGVSQSPRYKVAKRGQDVALRCDPISGHVSLFWYQQALGQGPEFLTYFQNEAQLDKSGLPSDRFFAERPEGSVSTLKIQRTQQEDSAVYLCASSARRDRDTLFTDTQYFGPGTRLTVL.

This clone has just one count. The genes are TRBV4-3 and TRBJ2-7, with unresolved D. The V gene lost 0 bases and the J gene lost 1 base, with 10 bases spanning the gap. CDR3 length: 15 residues. In germline, CDR1 is LGHNA, CDR2 YSLEER. CDR3 in amino acids: CASSQDLSLSYEQYF. Written as DNA, the CDR3 is TGCGCCAGCAGCCAAGATCTTTCCCTGTCCTACGAGCAGTACTTC.

The chain couples TRBV7-8 to TRBJ2-1; D gene uncertain. Deletions cut 6 bases from V and 8 bases from J, with 11 bases between. Germline CDR1 is SGHVS and CDR2 is FQNEAQ. The CDR3 is made up of 12 amino acids. The CDR3 sequence is CASSLGVDEQFF. The CDR3 region has the DNA TGTGCCAGCAGTCTCGGAGTAGATGAGCAGTTCTTC.

This chain connects TRBV2 to TRBJ1-1; 8 bases match TRBD1. The germline gives CDR1 SNHLY, CDR2 FYNNEI. V was pared by 2 bases and J by 11 bases, with 4 bases of the junction left unmatched. There are 12 residues in the CDR3. The CDR3 loop is CASSEQGQGAFF. CDR3 DNA: TGTGCCAGCAGTGAACAAGGACAGGGTGCTTTCTTT.

The V gene is TRBV27, the J gene TRBJ1-2; weak D call: TRBD1 (5 bases). Trimming shortened V by 11 bases and J by 9 bases, and 22 bases separated the two germline ends. Germline CDR1 and CDR2: MNHEY and SMNVEV (reference sequence). This CDR3 has 13 amino acids. Here the CDR3 reads CAAKAVRGASYTF. As DNA, the CDR3 is TGTGCCGCGAAAGCCGTACGCGGGGCAAGCTACACCTTC.

The rearrangement uses TRBV5-8 and TRBJ1-6, with TRBD1 matching over 8 bases. V was pared by 2 bases and J by 9 bases, with 7 bases of the junction left unmatched. The CDR3 contains 15 residues. Germline assignment: CDR1 SGHTS and CDR2 YDEGEE. In DNA form, the CDR3 reads TGTGCCAGCAGCTTAGACAGGGGTACGGTTTCACCCCTCCACTTT. Translated: CASSLDRGTVSPLHF.

Points on this clone: Additional DNA sequences in this sample encode the identical CDR3. The rearrangement joins TRBV5-4 to TRBJ1-6; D gene ambiguous. The CDR3 has 14 amino acids. Trimming stripped 0 bases from V and 4 bases from J, with 5 bases between. Germline V lookup: CDR1 SGHNT, CDR2 YYREEE (reference sequence). This CDR3 is CASSLAGYNSPLHF. The CDR3 DNA reads as TGTGCCAGCAGCTTGGCAGGTTATAATTCACCCCTCCACTTT.

The chain carries TRBV28 and TRBJ2-2; possibly TRBD1 for D (6 bases). There are 13 residues in the CDR3. The V gene's germline CDR1 is MDHEN and CDR2 SYDVKM. V lost 7 bases and J lost 9, with 15 bases in between. The CDR3 region is CASTQGKDRELFF. The CDR3 DNA sequence: TGTGCCAGCACCCAGGGGAAGGACAGGGAGCTGTTTTTT.

The V and J genes are TRBV6-1 and TRBJ1-5; TRBD1 is a possible D gene (6 bases). CDR1 is MNHNS and CDR2 is SASEGT in the germline V gene. V shed 0 bases and J shed 5 bases, with 11 bases lying between them. The CDR3 is 15 amino acids. As DNA, the CDR3 is TGTGCCAGCAGTGAAGCGGGGGGGGCGCATCAGCCCCAGCATTTT. Translated, it gives CASSEAGGAHQPQHF.

The rearrangement joins TRBV7-2 to TRBJ1-1, with D perhaps TRBD1 (5 bases). Germline-derived CDR1 and CDR2 are SGHTA and FQGNSA. The CDR3 covers 13 residues. The V end was cut by 8 bases, the J end by 5 bases, with 15 bases between. In DNA, the CDR3 is TGTGCCAGCGCCGGGCGGGGGATGACTGAAGCTTTCTTT. Its protein product is CASAGRGMTEAFF. The variable domain in full, with the rest retrieved from reference TRBV7-2 and TRBJ1-1, is GAGVSQSPSNKVTEKGKDVELRCDPISGHTALYWYRQSLGQGLEFLIYFQGNSAPDKSGLPSDRFSAERTGGSVSTLTIQRTQQEDSAVYLCASAGRGMTEAFFGQGTRLTVV.

The V gene is TRBV7-2, the J gene TRBJ1-5, with D maybe TRBD1 (6 bases). V was clipped by 4 bases and J by 5 bases, with 12 bases between them. The CDR3 is made up of 14 amino acids. The germline gives CDR1 SGHTA, CDR2 FQGNSA. The CDR3 nucleotides are TGTGCCAGCAGCTCGGACAGTTCTCATCAGCCCCAGCATTTT. Amino acids: CASSSDSSHQPQHF.

Here the CDR3 DNA reads TGTGCCAGCAGTTCTGGACAGGGAGGGCATAGCAATCAGCCCCAGCATTTT. Translation: CASSSGQGGHSNQPQHF. The chain recombines TRBV6-2 or TRBV6-3 with TRBJ1-5, with 8 bases that match TRBD1. V was clipped by 4 bases and J by 0 bases; unmatched bases: 8. The CDR3 is made up of 17 amino acids. The V gene's germline CDR1 is MNHEY and CDR2 SVGEGT.

CDR3 nucleotide sequence: TGTGCCAGTAGTGTTACACAGGGTAGTCAGCCCCAGCATTTT. Encoded protein: CASSVTQGSQPQHF. The chain employs TRBV19 and TRBJ1-5; TRBD1 might be the D (6 bases). V was cut by 5 bases and J by 6 bases, with 14 bases left in between. The CDR3 is made up of 14 amino acids. The germline V gene has CDR1 LNHDA and CDR2 SQIVND (reference sequence).

The V and J genes are TRBV10-1 and TRBJ1-2, with D possibly matching TRBD1 (5 bases). Trimming removed 7 bases from V and 2 bases from J, with 14 bases in between. This CDR3 spans 14 amino acids. Germline V CDR1 and CDR2: WNHNN, SYGVQD (reference sequence). CDR3 nucleotide sequence: TGCGCCAGCATATTAGCAGACAGAAACTATGGCTACACCTTC. It codes for CASILADRNYGYTF.

This clone was picked up a small number of times. V and J are TRBV28 and TRBJ2-2, with TRBD2 identical over 8 bases. Germline-derived CDR1 and CDR2 are MDHEN and SYDVKM. CDR3 length: 15 residues. V trimming: 1 base; J trimming: 6 bases; junction bases outside the gene matches: 4. The CDR3 loop is CASSLLAGGPGELFF. Here the CDR3 DNA reads TGTGCCAGCAGTTTATTGGCGGGAGGCCCCGGGGAGCTGTTTTTT.

The V and J genes are TRBV29-1 and TRBJ1-4, with D maybe TRBD1 (5 bases). CDR3 length: 10 residues. Germline CDR1 SQVTM, CDR2 ANQGSEA. Between the trimmed V and J ends, which lost 6 bases and 6 bases, there was a span of 5 bases. The CDR3 sequence is CSVRDEKLFF. In DNA form, the CDR3 reads TGCAGCGTCAGGGATGAAAAACTGTTTTTT. The variable domain in full, completed from reference TRBV29-1 and TRBJ1-4, reads SAVISQKPSRDICQRGTSLTIQCQVDSQVTMMFWYRQQPGQSLTLIATANQGSEATYESGFVIDKFPISRPNLTFSTLTVSNMSPEDSSIYLCSVRDEKLFFGSGTQLSVL.

J is TRBJ2-7 and V is TRBV19; TRBD1 is a possible D gene (5 bases). The V end was cut by 3 bases, the J end by 2 bases, with 11 bases between. Per germline, CDR1 LNHDA and CDR2 SQIVND (reference sequence). The CDR3 extends over 14 amino acids. CDR3 in DNA: TGTGCCAGTAGTATTGAGCAGGGCACCTACGAGCAGTACTTC. Translation: CASSIEQGTYEQYF.

The rearrangement uses TRBV5-6 and TRBJ1-2; 9 bases line up with TRBD1. Unmatched junction bases numbered 7, after V lost 4 bases and J lost 6 bases. CDR1 is SGHDT and CDR2 is YYEEEE in the germline V gene. The CDR3 runs to 14 residues. The CDR3 loop is CASSPGTGLNGYTF. In DNA, the CDR3 is TGTGCCAGCAGCCCGGGGACAGGGCTTAATGGCTACACCTTC. The full variable domain, its missing parts supplied by reference TRBV5-6 and TRBJ1-2, is DAGVTQSPTHLIKTRGQQVTLRCSPKSGHDTVSWYQQALGQGPQFIFQYYEEEERQRGNFPDRFSGHQFPNYSSELNVNALLLGDSALYLCASSPGTGLNGYTFGSGTRLTVV.

The rearrangement uses TRBV19 and TRBJ2-3, with TRBD1 as a possible D gene (5 bases). V shed 3 bases and J shed 4 bases, with 17 bases lying between them. There are 16 residues in the CDR3. Germline V lookup: CDR1 LNHDA, CDR2 SQIVND (reference sequence). DNA for the CDR3: TGTGCCAGTAGTATTCATGGGGCAGATCGCGCAGATACGCAGTATTTT. This encodes CASSIHGADRADTQYF.

A single count supports this clone. The rearrangement joins TRBV18 to TRBJ2-3; 8 bases are shared with TRBD2. The CDR3 length is 15 residues. The V and J ends lost 0 bases and 8 bases, in that order; junction bases with no gene match: 7. Germline CDR1 reads KGHSH; CDR2 reads LQKENI. The CDR3 is CASSPPGGAILTQYF. The CDR3 DNA follows: TGTGCCAGCTCACCACCCGGGGGGGCAATACTTACGCAGTATTTT.

The chain combines TRBV6-5 with TRBJ1-2, with D uncertain. V was trimmed by 6 bases and J by 8 bases, leaving 16 bases between them. In germline, CDR1 is MNHEY, CDR2 SVGAGI. The CDR3 runs 13 residues. Here the CDR3 reads CASRNPASFGYTF. The CDR3 nucleotides are TGTGCCAGCAGGAACCCTGCGAGTTTCGGCTACACCTTC.

The chain recombines TRBV7-2 with TRBJ1-1, with TRBD1 as a possible D gene (5 bases). This CDR3 spans 14 amino acids. Germline values: CDR1 SGHTA, CDR2 FQGNSA. Trimming stripped 7 bases from V and 11 bases from J, with 23 bases between. CDR3 DNA: TGTGCCAGCACCCCTAGGTGGGTCGGGAGGGGCGCTTTCTTT. Protein sequence: CASTPRWVGRGAFF.

The CDR3 is CASSPSSGGSYNEQFF. In DNA form, the CDR3 reads TGTGCCAGCAGCCCTAGCTCGGGGGGTTCCTACAATGAGCAGTTCTTC. The chain is built from TRBV3-1 (or the pseudogene TRBV3-2) and TRBJ2-1; TRBD2 aligns across 7 bases. CDR3 size: 16 residues. The V gene's germline CDR1 is LGHDT and CDR2 YNNKEL (reference sequence). Trimming cost V 4 bases and J 1 base; bases outside gene matches: 7.

V usage is TRBV3-1 (or the pseudogene TRBV3-2) and J usage is TRBJ2-1; 8 bases fit TRBD2. The germline gives CDR1 LGHDT, CDR2 YNNKEL (reference sequence). The V gene end was trimmed by 3 bases and the J gene end by 5 bases; junction bases not matched to a gene: 3. The CDR3 totals 14 residues. The CDR3 nucleotides are TGTGCCAGCAGCCAGAGCGGGAGTGACAATGAGCAGTTCTTC. Amino acid sequence: CASSQSGSDNEQFF.

This sequence joins TRBV28 and TRBJ2-5; D perhaps matches TRBD2 (7 bases). The CDR3 contains 13 residues. Germline values: CDR1 MDHEN, CDR2 SYDVKM. V was trimmed by 5 bases and J by 3 bases, leaving 10 bases between them. The CDR3 DNA follows: TGTGCCAGCAGTGAGGGGGGGGAAGAGACCCAGTACTTC. It codes for CASSEGGEETQYF. The full variable domain, rest sourced from reference TRBV28 and TRBJ2-5, is DVKVTQSSRYLVKRTGEKVFLECVQDMDHENMFWYRQDPGLGLRLIYFSYDVKMKEKGDIPEGYSVSREKKERFSLILESASTNQTSMYLCASSEGGEETQYFGPGTRLLVL.

V and J are TRBV19 and TRBJ1-4; 12 positions match TRBD1. J gave up 0 bases and V 4 bases, and 9 bases lay outside the gene matches. The CDR3 totals 19 residues. Per the germline V gene, CDR1 is LNHDA and CDR2 is SQIVND (reference sequence). CDR3 amino acids: CASSRGDRGPWATNEKLFF. The DNA of the CDR3 is TGTGCCAGTAGTAGGGGGGACAGGGGGCCTTGGGCAACTAATGAAAAACTGTTTTTT.

The chain combines TRBV11-2 with TRBJ2-7; weak D call: TRBD1 (5 bases). CDR1 is SGHAT and CDR2 is FQNNGV in the germline V gene. Trimming stripped 6 bases from V and 2 bases from J, with 11 bases between. CDR3 length: 13 amino acids. CDR3 nucleotides: TGTGCCAGCAGAAAAGGGGCGGCCTACGAGCAGTACTTC. Protein: CASRKGAAYEQYF.

This chain joins TRBV5-1 and TRBJ1-6; TRBD1 is a possible D gene (6 bases). From germline, CDR1 is SGHRS and CDR2 YFSETQ. V lost 0 bases and J lost 8, with 15 bases in between. This CDR3 is built from 16 residues. The DNA of the CDR3 is TGCGCCAGCAGCTTGGCCCAGCAGGGGCCTGATTCACCCCTCCACTTT. Amino acid sequence: CASSLAQQGPDSPLHF.